The rows below give T cell receptor beta chains drawn from one sample of a study. TCRdb re-derived calls from the RT-PCR reads in MiXCR, one entry per CDR3 protein. The table lists 550,000 to 750,000 distinct CDR3 sequences, 13% to 15% of them singletons. The sample comprised memory CD4+ T cells from blood. The receptor source for this set is a female donor in good health, serving as a healthy control. Each CDR3 is given with its conserved first and last residue. The order of the fields is CDR3 protein, CDR3 DNA, J gene, D gene, V gene, clone size. A D gene is named only where the DNA matches it firmly. Not all rows give a size; the values are once, few, many and, for expanded clones, a class.

CDR3aa: CATSRDQGDYGYTF; CDR3nt: TGTGCCACCAGCAGAGATCAGGGGGACTATGGCTACACCTTC; j_gene: TRBJ1-2; d_gene: TRBD1; v_gene: TRBV15; abundance: few
CDR3aa: CASSSRGQADTQYF; CDR3nt: TGTGCCAGCAGCTCAAGAGGACAGGCAGATACGCAGTATTTT; j_gene: TRBJ2-3; d_gene: TRBD1; v_gene: TRBV7-2; abundance: many
CDR3aa: CASSYGTLGSYGYTF; CDR3nt: TGTGCCAGCAGTTACGGGACACTCGGTTCCTATGGCTACACCTTC; j_gene: TRBJ1-2; d_gene: -; v_gene: TRBV6-5; abundance: many
CDR3aa: CASSWDRGNNSPLHF; CDR3nt: TGTGCCAGCAGTTGGGACAGGGGCAATAATTCACCCCTCCACTTT; j_gene: TRBJ1-6; d_gene: TRBD1; v_gene: TRBV12-3/TRBV12-4; abundance: few
CDR3aa: CSAPPQGTHKHYEQYF; CDR3nt: TGCAGCGCTCCCCCCCAGGGCACACACAAACACTACGAGCAGTACTTC; j_gene: TRBJ2-7; d_gene: -; v_gene: TRBV29-1; abundance: -
CDR3aa: CASSYSGRAREQYF; CDR3nt: TGTGCCAGCAGTTACTCTGGCAGGGCTAGAGAGCAGTACTTC; j_gene: TRBJ2-7; d_gene: -; v_gene: TRBV6-2/TRBV6-3; abundance: few
CDR3aa: CSAKTQGGQETYNEQFF; CDR3nt: TGCAGTGCAAAGACTCAGGGGGGTCAGGAGACCTACAATGAGCAGTTCTTC; j_gene: TRBJ2-1; d_gene: -; v_gene: TRBV20-1; abundance: few
CDR3aa: CASSAGQMSGNTIYF; CDR3nt: TGTGCCAGCAGTGCGGGACAGATGTCTGGAAACACCATATATTTT; j_gene: TRBJ1-3; d_gene: TRBD1; v_gene: TRBV12-3/TRBV12-4; abundance: -
CDR3aa: CASSLASSGTTDTQYF; CDR3nt: TGCGCCAGCAGCTTGGCATCGAGCGGGACTACAGATACGCAGTATTTT; j_gene: TRBJ2-3; d_gene: TRBD2; v_gene: TRBV5-1; abundance: -
CDR3aa: CASSLVGQAQNIQYF; CDR3nt: TGTGCCAGCAGCTTGGTGGGGCAGGCTCAAAACATTCAGTACTTC; j_gene: TRBJ2-4; d_gene: -; v_gene: TRBV5-6; abundance: few
CDR3aa: CATPTGTLYGYTF; CDR3nt: TGTGCCACTCCCACCGGGACTCTCTATGGCTACACCTTC; j_gene: TRBJ1-2; d_gene: -; v_gene: TRBV7-9; abundance: few
CDR3aa: CASSLGTSGRRLDEQYF; CDR3nt: TGTGCCAGCAGCCTTGGGACTAGCGGGAGGAGGCTAGACGAGCAGTACTTC; j_gene: TRBJ2-7; d_gene: TRBD2; v_gene: TRBV7-9; abundance: -
CDR3aa: CASSSPTSATEAFF; CDR3nt: TGTGCCAGCAGCTCCCCCACTTCGGCCACTGAAGCTTTCTTT; j_gene: TRBJ1-1; d_gene: -; v_gene: TRBV6-2/TRBV6-3; abundance: -
CDR3aa: CASSRTGAYNEQFF; CDR3nt: TGTGCCAGCAGCCGGACAGGGGCCTACAATGAGCAGTTCTTC; j_gene: TRBJ2-1; d_gene: TRBD1; v_gene: TRBV9; abundance: -
CDR3aa: CASSFILNDRTQYF; CDR3nt: TGTGCCAGCAGTTTTATCCTAAACGACAGGACCCAGTACTTC; j_gene: TRBJ2-5; d_gene: -; v_gene: TRBV28; abundance: many
CDR3aa: CASSEAGVGEQYF; CDR3nt: TGCGCCAGCAGTGAGGCGGGGGTAGGCGAGCAGTACTTC; j_gene: TRBJ2-7; d_gene: TRBD2; v_gene: TRBV10-1; abundance: many
CDR3aa: CASSFRESYEQYF; CDR3nt: TGTGCCAGCAGCTTTAGGGAATCCTACGAGCAGTACTTC; j_gene: TRBJ2-7; d_gene: -; v_gene: TRBV7-2; abundance: many
CDR3aa: CASSLGSSGYEQYF; CDR3nt: TGTGCCAGCAGCTTGGGGTCTAGCGGTTACGAGCAGTACTTC; j_gene: TRBJ2-7; d_gene: TRBD2; v_gene: TRBV5-5; abundance: -
CDR3aa: CASSLTPAGQGNSPLHF; CDR3nt: TGTGCCAGCAGTTTAACCCCAGCAGGGCAAGGGAATTCACCCCTCCACTTT; j_gene: TRBJ1-6; d_gene: -; v_gene: TRBV12-3/TRBV12-4; abundance: -
CDR3aa: CAISDSGETQYF; CDR3nt: TGTGCCATCAGTGATAGTGGCGAGACCCAGTACTTC; j_gene: TRBJ2-5; d_gene: -; v_gene: TRBV10-3; abundance: many
CDR3aa: CAKKERQGAHNEQFF; CDR3nt: TGTGCCAAGAAGGAGAGACAGGGGGCCCACAATGAGCAGTTCTTC; j_gene: TRBJ2-1; d_gene: TRBD1; v_gene: TRBV24-1; abundance: -